This T cell receptor (beta chain) was recorded in a study of blood T cells in healthy people across ages. Notes on the study in general: Long-lived and aged donors differed, with more naive CD4+ cells and higher diversity in the long-lived.

Total RNA, at least 5.5 micrograms per sample, was extracted from PBMCs. For the second PCR, which ran for about 7 to 11 cycles, a sample-barcoded 5' primer and a J-beta primer mix were used. Each of the samples gave a minimum of 2.5 million paired-end reads that contained CDR3. TCRdb used MiXCR to reprocess the 5' RACE reads, holding one entry per CDR3 protein. The sample carries 700,000 to 900,000 distinct CDR3 sequences, 40% to 65% recorded once. The CDR3 loop spans 15 amino acids. In germline, CDR1 is MNHEY, CDR2 SMNVEV (reference sequence). V was cut by 8 bases and J by 0 bases, with 14 bases left in between. As concerns this clonotype: The antigen remains unidentified.

The sequence came from a man older than 75 in good health. Sequenced input: blood. The chain carries TRBV27 and TRBJ2-1; TRBD1 is a possible D gene (7 bases). In DNA form, the CDR3 reads TGTGCCAGCGGCTCAGGGGGGACCTCCTACAATGAGCAGTTCTTC. This codes for CASGSGGTSYNEQFF.